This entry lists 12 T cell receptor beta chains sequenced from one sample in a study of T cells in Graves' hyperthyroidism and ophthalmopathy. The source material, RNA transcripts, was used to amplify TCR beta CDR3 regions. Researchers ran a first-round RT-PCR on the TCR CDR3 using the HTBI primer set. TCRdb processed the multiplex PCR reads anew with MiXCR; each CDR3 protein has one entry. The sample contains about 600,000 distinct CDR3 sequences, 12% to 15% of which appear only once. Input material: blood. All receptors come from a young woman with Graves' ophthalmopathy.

The CDR3 nucleotides read TGCAGCGTTGGTATTACGGCCCCCAGTGGCTACACCTTC. Its protein product is CSVGITAPSGYTF. This sequence joins TRBV29-1 and TRBJ1-2; D uncertain. The CDR3 has 13 residues. Trimming pared 4 bases from V and 7 bases from J, leaving 16 bases between. Germline CDR1 is SQVTM and CDR2 is ANQGSEA. The full variable domain, with the rest looked up from reference TRBV29-1 and TRBJ1-2, is SAVISQKPSRDICQRGTSLTIQCQVDSQVTMMFWYRQQPGQSLTLIATANQGSEATYESGFVIDKFPISRPNLTFSTLTVSNMSPEDSSIYLCSVGITAPSGYTFGSGTRLTVV.

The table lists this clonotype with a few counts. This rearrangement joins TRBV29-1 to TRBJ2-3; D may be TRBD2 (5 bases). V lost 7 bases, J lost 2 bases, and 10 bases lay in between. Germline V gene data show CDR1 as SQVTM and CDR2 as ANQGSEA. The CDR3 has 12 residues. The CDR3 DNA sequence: TGCAGCGGGGAGTTTTACACAGATACGCAGTATTTT. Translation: CSGEFYTDTQYF.

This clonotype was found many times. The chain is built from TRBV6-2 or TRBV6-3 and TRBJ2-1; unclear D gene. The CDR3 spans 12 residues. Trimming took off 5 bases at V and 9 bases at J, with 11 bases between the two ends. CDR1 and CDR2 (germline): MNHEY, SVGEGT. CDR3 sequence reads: CASSQTVIEQFF. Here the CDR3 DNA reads TGTGCCAGCAGTCAAACAGTGATTGAGCAGTTCTTC.

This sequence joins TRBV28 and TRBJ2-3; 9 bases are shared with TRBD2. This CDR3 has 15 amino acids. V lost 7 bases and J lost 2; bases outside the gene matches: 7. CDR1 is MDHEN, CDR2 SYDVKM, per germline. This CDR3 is CASTLTSGPTDTQYF. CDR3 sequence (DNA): TGTGCCAGCACCTTGACTAGCGGCCCCACAGATACGCAGTATTTT.

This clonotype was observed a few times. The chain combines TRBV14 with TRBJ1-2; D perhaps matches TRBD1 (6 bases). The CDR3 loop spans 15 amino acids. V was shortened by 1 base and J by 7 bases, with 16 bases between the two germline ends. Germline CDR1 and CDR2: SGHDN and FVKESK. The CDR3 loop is CASSQGDRPAGGYTF. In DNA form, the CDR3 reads TGTGCCAGCAGCCAAGGAGACAGGCCCGCAGGTGGCTACACCTTC.

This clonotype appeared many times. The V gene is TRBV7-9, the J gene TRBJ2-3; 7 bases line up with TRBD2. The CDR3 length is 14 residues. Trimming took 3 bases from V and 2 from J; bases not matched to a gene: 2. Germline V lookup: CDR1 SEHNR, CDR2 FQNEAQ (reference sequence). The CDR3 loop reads CASSFRGDTDTQYF. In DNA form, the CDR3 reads TGTGCCAGCAGCTTTCGGGGGGACACAGATACGCAGTATTTT.

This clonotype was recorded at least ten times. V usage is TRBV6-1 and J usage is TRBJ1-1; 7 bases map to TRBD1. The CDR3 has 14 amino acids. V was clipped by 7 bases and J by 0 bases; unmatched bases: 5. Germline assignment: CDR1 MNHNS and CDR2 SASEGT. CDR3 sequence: CASTSGGMNTEAFF. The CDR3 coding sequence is TGTGCCAGCACCTCAGGGGGAATGAACACTGAAGCTTTCTTT.

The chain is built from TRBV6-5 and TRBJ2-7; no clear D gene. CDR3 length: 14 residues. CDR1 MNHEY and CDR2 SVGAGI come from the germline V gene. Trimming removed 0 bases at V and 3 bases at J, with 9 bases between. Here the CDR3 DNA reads TGTGCCAGCAGTTACTCCCCGGGCAACTACGAGCAGTACTTC. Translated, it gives CASSYSPGNYEQYF.

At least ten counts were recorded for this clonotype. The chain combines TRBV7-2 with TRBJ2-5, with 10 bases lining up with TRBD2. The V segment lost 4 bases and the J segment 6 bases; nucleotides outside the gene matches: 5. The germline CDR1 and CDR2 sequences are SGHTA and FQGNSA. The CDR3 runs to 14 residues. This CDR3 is CASSSAGLAKTQYF. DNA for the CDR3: TGTGCCAGCAGCTCAGCGGGACTAGCGAAGACCCAGTACTTC.

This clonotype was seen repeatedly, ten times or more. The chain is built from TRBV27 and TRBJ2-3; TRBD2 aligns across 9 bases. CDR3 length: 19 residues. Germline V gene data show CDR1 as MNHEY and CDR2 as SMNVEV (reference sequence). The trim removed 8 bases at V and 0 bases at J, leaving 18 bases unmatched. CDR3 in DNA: TGTGCCAGCGGACGTCTTGCTAGCGGGGATGAAACTAGCACAGATACGCAGTATTTT. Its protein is CASGRLASGDETSTDTQYF.

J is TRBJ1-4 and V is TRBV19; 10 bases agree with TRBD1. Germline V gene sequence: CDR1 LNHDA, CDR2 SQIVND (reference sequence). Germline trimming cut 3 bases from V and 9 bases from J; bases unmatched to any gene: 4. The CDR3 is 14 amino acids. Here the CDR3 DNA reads TGTGCCAGTAGTATCAGACAGGGGGCGCAAAAACTGTTTTTT. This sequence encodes CASSIRQGAQKLFF. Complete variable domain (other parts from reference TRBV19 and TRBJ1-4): DGGITQSPKYLFRKEGQNVTLSCEQNLNHDAMYWYRQDPGQGLRLIYYSQIVNDFQKGDIAEGYSVSREKKESFPLTVTSAQKNPTAFYLCASSIRQGAQKLFFGSGTQLSVL.

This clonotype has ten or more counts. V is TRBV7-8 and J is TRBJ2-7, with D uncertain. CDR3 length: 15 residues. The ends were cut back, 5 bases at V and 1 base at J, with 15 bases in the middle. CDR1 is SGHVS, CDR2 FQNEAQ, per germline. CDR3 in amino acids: CASSRAGVPSYEQYF. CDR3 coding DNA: TGTGCCAGCAGCCGGGCAGGAGTGCCTTCCTACGAGCAGTACTTC.